What follows are 26 T cell receptor beta chains derived from one specimen sequenced in a study of T cell repertoires in ileal Crohn's disease. Produced via immunoSEQ multiplex PCR; TCRdb's table is partial and in-frame only. Here the sample spans over 8,500 clones, roughly 72% being singletons. Noted time point: neoterminal ileum biopsy at postoperative endoscopy, about 6 months after surgery. Sequenced material: ileal tissue. The receptors were sampled from an adult with Crohn's disease.

J is TRBJ1-1 and V is TRBV27; the D gene is possibly TRBD1 (5 bases). Germline V gives CDR1 MNHEY, CDR2 SMNVEV (reference sequence). The CDR3 is made up of 14 amino acids. Trimming took 6 bases from V and 1 from J, leaving 12 bases between them. The CDR3 DNA follows: TGTGCCAGCAGGGACACCTCTTCGAACACTGAAGCTTTCTTT. Translation: CASRDTSSNTEAFF.

The J gene is TRBJ1-1, the V gene TRBV18; D is ambiguous. The CDR3 totals 13 residues. CDR1 and CDR2 (germline): KGHSH, LQKENI. V lost 7 bases and J 2 bases, leaving 11 bases between the germline ends. CDR3 bases: TGTGCCAGCTTATCGACACGCAACACTGAAGCTTTCTTT. Its protein product is CASLSTRNTEAFF.

The CDR3 DNA reads TGTGCCAGCAGTTACGGGCAGGGCTCCTACGAGCAGTACTTC. Protein: CASSYGQGSYEQYF. The chain recombines TRBV6-5 with TRBJ2-7; perhaps TRBD1 as D (5 bases). V was clipped by 2 bases and J by 0 bases, with 8 bases between them. This CDR3 spans 14 amino acids. CDR1 and CDR2 (germline): MNHEY, SVGAGI.

This chain uses TRBV6-5 with TRBJ1-4; no firm D call. The CDR3 runs 14 residues. Trimming cost V 0 bases and J 3 bases, with 5 bases left between them. Germline V lookup: CDR1 MNHEY, CDR2 SVGAGI. The CDR3 here is CASSYSGANEKLFF. Here the CDR3 DNA reads TGTGCCAGCAGTTACTCCGGGGCTAATGAAAAACTGTTTTTT.

The J gene is TRBJ2-1, the V gene TRBV7-6; unclear D gene. Trimming took 5 bases from V and 0 from J, leaving 11 bases between them. This CDR3 spans 15 amino acids. The V gene's germline CDR1 is SGHVS and CDR2 FNYEAQ. DNA of the CDR3: TGTGCCAGCAGCCCCACTATCCTCTCCTACAATGAGCAGTTCTTC. Protein sequence: CASSPTILSYNEQFF.

The chain employs TRBV28 and TRBJ1-2, with no clear D. Germline values: CDR1 MDHEN, CDR2 SYDVKM. CDR3 length: 13 amino acids. Trimming shortened V by 9 bases and J by 5 bases, and 16 bases separated the two germline ends. The CDR3 loop reads CASSGFSRYGYTF. In DNA, the CDR3 is TGTGCCAGTTCGGGATTTTCACGGTATGGCTACACCTTC.

CDR3 loop: CASSPQGTYEQYF. The DNA for the CDR3 is TGTGCCAGCTCACCCCAGGGGACCTACGAGCAGTACTTC. The chain joins TRBV18 to TRBJ2-7; D is possibly TRBD1 (6 bases). The CDR3 sequence is 13 residues long. Germline V gene data show CDR1 as KGHSH and CDR2 as LQKENI. V was cut by 3 bases and J by 2 bases, with 8 bases left in between.

The chain is built from TRBV5-1 and TRBJ1-3; D gene uncertain. Trimming took off 0 bases at V and 4 bases at J, with 8 bases between the two ends. The length of the CDR3 is 14 residues. The germline gives CDR1 SGHRS, CDR2 YFSETQ. CDR3 sequence reads: CASSLGAPGNTIYF. CDR3 nucleotides: TGCGCCAGCAGCTTGGGGGCCCCAGGAAACACCATATATTTT.

This clone was seen a single time. The rearrangement joins TRBV27 to TRBJ2-1; 8 bases align to TRBD2. The junction had 8 bases not matched to a gene; V was cut back by 4 bases and J by 9 bases. There are 14 residues in the CDR3. The germline V gene has CDR1 MNHEY and CDR2 SMNVEV (reference sequence). CDR3 in DNA: TGTGCCAGCAGTTCTGAAGCGGGGGCGCCTGAGCAGTTCTTC. Protein sequence: CASSSEAGAPEQFF.

The chain links TRBV27 to TRBJ2-1; 12 nucleotides align to TRBD1. The CDR3 contains 17 residues. V trimming: 7 bases; J trimming: 0 bases; junction bases outside the gene matches: 7. The germline V gene encodes CDR1 MNHEY and CDR2 SMNVEV (reference sequence). The CDR3 region is CASTGTGGVGSYNEQFF. The CDR3 bases are TGTGCCAGCACCGGGACAGGGGGCGTGGGCTCCTACAATGAGCAGTTCTTC.

The chain couples TRBV11-2 to TRBJ2-1, with TRBD2 matching over 8 bases. There are 15 residues in the CDR3. Trimming at V came to 5 bases and at J to 9 bases, leaving 12 bases not matched to a gene. Germline values: CDR1 SGHAT, CDR2 FQNNGV. CDR3 in amino acids: CASSSSRTSISEQFF. The CDR3 DNA is TGTGCCAGCAGCAGTTCCCGGACTAGCATTAGTGAGCAGTTCTTC. Drawing the rest from reference TRBV11-2 and TRBJ2-1, the complete variable domain is EAGVAQSPRYKIIEKRQSVAFWCNPISGHATLYWYQQILGQGPKLLIQFQNNGVVDDSQLPKDRFSAERLKGVDSTLKIQPAKLEDSAVYLCASSSSRTSISEQFFGPGTRLTVL.

This chain links TRBV29-1 with TRBJ1-4; TRBD1 matches 9 bases. The length of the CDR3 is 13 residues. Germline loops: CDR1 SQVTM, CDR2 ANQGSEA. The trim removed 7 bases at V and 8 bases at J, leaving 8 bases unmatched. In DNA, the CDR3 is TGCAGCGCTAAGACAGGGGGAAGGGAAAAACTGTTTTTT. The encoded protein is CSAKTGGREKLFF.

The chain uses TRBV6-1 and TRBJ2-1, with 9 bases that match TRBD1. The CDR3 is 17 amino acids. Germline CDR1 is MNHNS and CDR2 is SASEGT. After removal of 4 bases from V and 6 bases from J, the junction contained 13 bases not matched to a gene. The CDR3 DNA reads TGTGCCAGCAGTGCGGACCCCCGGGACAGGGTAATCAATGAGCAGTTCTTC. Amino acids: CASSADPRDRVINEQFF.

The chain employs TRBV25-1 and TRBJ2-7; a weak D match, TRBD2 (6 bases). This CDR3 spans 14 amino acids. V lost 1 base to trimming and J lost 6 bases, with 13 bases between them. Germline assignment: CDR1 MGHDK and CDR2 SYGVNS. The CDR3 reads CASSEFGHGGEQYF. The CDR3 DNA is TGTGCCAGCAGTGAATTCGGACACGGGGGCGAGCAGTACTTC.

This clone was counted between two and nine times. This chain links TRBV7-6 with TRBJ1-1; TRBD1 might be the D (5 bases). V lost 4 bases and J 4 bases, leaving 10 bases between the germline ends. Germline CDR1 SGHVS, CDR2 FNYEAQ. The length of the CDR3 is 13 residues. DNA for the CDR3: TGTGCCAGCAGCTCCAGGGTATTCACTGAAGCTTTCTTT. It translates to CASSSRVFTEAFF.

The V call is TRBV27, the J call TRBJ2-1, with 13 positions matching TRBD2. The germline CDR1 and CDR2 sequences are MNHEY and SMNVEV (reference sequence). The ends lost 8 bases at V and 7 bases at J; junction bases unmatched: 8. CDR3 length equals 15 residues. Here the CDR3 reads CASGSLAGGGNEQFF. The CDR3 nucleotides read TGTGCCAGCGGGTCACTAGCGGGAGGGGGGAATGAGCAGTTCTTC.

This clone has a handful of counts. This sequence joins TRBV5-1 and TRBJ2-1; a weak D match, TRBD1 (6 bases). Germline assignment: CDR1 SGHRS and CDR2 YFSETQ. The CDR3 is 16 amino acids. V lost 3 bases and J 5 bases, leaving 18 bases between the germline ends. The chain's CDR3 is CASSSGTTYGDNEQFF. CDR3 DNA: TGCGCCAGCAGCTCGGGGACAACCTACGGGGACAATGAGCAGTTCTTC.

The chain combines TRBV19 with TRBJ2-1, with 11 nucleotides matching TRBD2. J gave up 4 bases and V 10 bases, and 9 bases lay outside the gene matches. The germline gives CDR1 LNHDA, CDR2 SQIVND (reference sequence). The CDR3 spans 15 residues. CDR3 protein: CATHTSGSGYNEQFF. Here the CDR3 DNA reads TGTGCCACTCACACTAGCGGGAGTGGGTACAATGAGCAGTTCTTC.

The chain employs TRBV6-6 and TRBJ2-1; TRBD2 aligns across 8 bases. From germline, CDR1 is MNHNY and CDR2 SVGAGI (reference sequence). V trimming: 9 bases; J trimming: 2 bases; junction bases outside the gene matches: 6. The CDR3 runs to 14 residues. DNA of the CDR3: TGTGCCAGTGTCGGGGGGGGTCCCTACAATGAGCAGTTCTTC. Protein sequence: CASVGGGPYNEQFF.

The chain carries TRBV7-2 and TRBJ2-7; perhaps TRBD2 as D (5 bases). The length of the CDR3 is 14 residues. V lost 2 bases, J lost 4 bases, and 12 bases lay in between. CDR1 is SGHTA, CDR2 FQGNSA, per germline. The CDR3 region is CASSLRRPPYEQYF. CDR3 DNA: TGTGCCAGCAGCTTAAGGAGGCCGCCGTACGAGCAGTACTTC. Full variable domain (remainder filled in from reference TRBV7-2 and TRBJ2-7): GAGVSQSPSNKVTEKGKDVELRCDPISGHTALYWYRQSLGQGLEFLIYFQGNSAPDKSGLPSDRFSAERTGGSVSTLTIQRTQQEDSAVYLCASSLRRPPYEQYFGPGTRLTVT.

In this sample, this clone turned up a few times. V is TRBV6-1 and J is TRBJ2-3; weak D call: TRBD1 (5 bases). Germline V lookup: CDR1 MNHNS, CDR2 SASEGT. The CDR3 is 15 residues long. V was shortened by 5 bases and J by 0 bases, with 12 bases between the two germline ends. CDR3 loop: CASSLDMPSTDTQYF. CDR3 in DNA: TGTGCCAGCAGTTTGGACATGCCCAGCACAGATACGCAGTATTTT.

This clone was observed once. The chain couples TRBV6-5 to TRBJ1-2, with TRBD1 as a possible D gene (5 bases). CDR1 is MNHEY and CDR2 is SVGAGI in the germline V gene. The CDR3 runs 14 residues. V was clipped by 5 bases and J by 4 bases, with 14 bases between them. The CDR3 region is CASSPAGQGYGYTF. CDR3 sequence (DNA): TGTGCCAGCAGTCCCGCCGGGCAGGGCTATGGCTACACCTTC.

CDR3 coding DNA: TGTGCCAGTAGTATAACAGGGTTACGTATCGGGGAGCTGTTTTTT. Protein sequence: CASSITGLRIGELFF. The rearrangement links TRBV19 to TRBJ2-2, with a tentative D call TRBD1 (6 bases). The CDR3 length is 15 residues. V was trimmed by 2 bases and J by 7 bases, leaving 14 bases between them. Germline V CDR1 and CDR2: LNHDA, SQIVND (reference sequence).

The rearrangement joins TRBV5-4 to TRBJ2-7; perhaps TRBD2 as D (6 bases). The length of the CDR3 is 14 residues. From germline, CDR1 is SGHNT and CDR2 YYREEE (reference sequence). The germline V and J ends were trimmed by 7 bases and 0 bases, with 14 bases remaining between them. CDR3: CASSSRESSYEQYF. The DNA for the CDR3 is TGTGCCAGCTCCTCGCGGGAAAGCTCCTACGAGCAGTACTTC. Looking up the rest from reference TRBV5-4 and TRBJ2-7 gives the full variable domain: ETGVTQSPTHLIKTRGQQVTLRCSSQSGHNTVSWYQQALGQGPQFIFQYYREEENGRGNFPPRFSGLQFPNYSSELNVNALELDDSALYLCASSSRESSYEQYFGPGTRLTVT.

The chain uses TRBV29-1 and TRBJ2-3; TRBD1 agrees at 8 bases. The V gene's germline CDR1 is SQVTM and CDR2 ANQGSEA. The CDR3 loop spans 20 amino acids. The V segment lost 3 bases and the J segment 0 bases; nucleotides outside the gene matches: 20. CDR3 residues: CSVDGIKFPRTGTSTDTQYF. In DNA form, the CDR3 reads TGCAGCGTTGATGGTATTAAATTCCCCCGGACAGGGACTAGCACAGATACGCAGTATTTT.

The CDR3 here is CASSLTEYFNEQFF. Here the CDR3 DNA reads TGTGCCAGCAGTTTGACAGAATACTTCAATGAGCAGTTCTTC. The genes are TRBV27 and TRBJ2-1; weak D call: TRBD1 (5 bases). Trimming left V 3 bases short and J 6 bases short, with 12 bases between. The CDR3 extends over 14 amino acids. CDR1 is MNHEY, CDR2 SMNVEV, per germline (reference sequence).